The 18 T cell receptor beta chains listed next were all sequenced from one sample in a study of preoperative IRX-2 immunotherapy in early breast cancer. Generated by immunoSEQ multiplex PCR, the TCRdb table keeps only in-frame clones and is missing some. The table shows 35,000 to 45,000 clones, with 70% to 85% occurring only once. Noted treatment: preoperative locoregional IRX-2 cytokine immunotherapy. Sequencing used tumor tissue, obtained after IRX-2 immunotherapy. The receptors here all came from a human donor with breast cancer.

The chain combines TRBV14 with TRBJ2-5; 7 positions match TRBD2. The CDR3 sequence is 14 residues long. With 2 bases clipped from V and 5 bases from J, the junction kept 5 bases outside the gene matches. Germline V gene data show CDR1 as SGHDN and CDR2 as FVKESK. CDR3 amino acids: CASSQSAGGETQYF. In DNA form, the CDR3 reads TGTGCCAGCAGCCAAAGTGCCGGGGGGGAGACCCAGTACTTC.

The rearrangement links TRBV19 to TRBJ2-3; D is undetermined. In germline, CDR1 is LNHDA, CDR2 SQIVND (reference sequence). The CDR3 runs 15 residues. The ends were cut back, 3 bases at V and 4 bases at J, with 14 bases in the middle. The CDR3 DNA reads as TGTGCCAGTAGTATTTCGGGCAGAGATGCAGATACGCAGTATTTT. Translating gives CASSISGRDADTQYF. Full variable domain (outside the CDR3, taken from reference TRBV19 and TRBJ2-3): DGGITQSPKYLFRKEGQNVTLSCEQNLNHDAMYWYRQDPGQGLRLIYYSQIVNDFQKGDIAEGYSVSREKKESFPLTVTSAQKNPTAFYLCASSISGRDADTQYFGPGTRLTVL.

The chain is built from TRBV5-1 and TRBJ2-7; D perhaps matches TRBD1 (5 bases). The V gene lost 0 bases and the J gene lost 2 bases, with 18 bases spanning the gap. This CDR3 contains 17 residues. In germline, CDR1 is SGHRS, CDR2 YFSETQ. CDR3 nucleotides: TGCGCCAGCAGCTTGGTATGGGGCTCAGGGATCACCTACGAGCAGTACTTC. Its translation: CASSLVWGSGITYEQYF.

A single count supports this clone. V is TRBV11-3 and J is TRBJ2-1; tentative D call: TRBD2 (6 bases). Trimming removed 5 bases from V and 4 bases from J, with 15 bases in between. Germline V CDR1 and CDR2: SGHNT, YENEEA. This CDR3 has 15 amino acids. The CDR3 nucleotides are TGTGCCAGCAGCATAAGGGAGGAACCTTACAATGAGCAGTTCTTC. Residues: CASSIREEPYNEQFF. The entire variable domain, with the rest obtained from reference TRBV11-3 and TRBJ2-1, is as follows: EAGVVQSPRYKIIEKKQPVAFWCNPISGHNTLYWYLQNLGQGPELLIRYENEEAVDDSQLPKDRFSAERLKGVDSTLKIQPAELGDSAVYLCASSIREEPYNEQFFGPGTRLTVL.

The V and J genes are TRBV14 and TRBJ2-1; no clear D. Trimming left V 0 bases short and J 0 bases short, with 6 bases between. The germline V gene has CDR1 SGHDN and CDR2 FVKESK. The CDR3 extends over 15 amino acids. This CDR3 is CASSQDIGSYNEQFF. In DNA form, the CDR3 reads TGTGCCAGCAGCCAAGACATTGGCTCCTACAATGAGCAGTTCTTC.

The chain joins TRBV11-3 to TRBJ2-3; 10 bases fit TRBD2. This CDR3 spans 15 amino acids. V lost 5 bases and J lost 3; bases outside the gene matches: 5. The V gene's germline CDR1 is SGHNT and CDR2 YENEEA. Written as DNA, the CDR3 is TGTGCCAGCAGCAGAAGCGGGGGGGGGACAGATACGCAGTATTTT. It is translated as CASSRSGGGTDTQYF.

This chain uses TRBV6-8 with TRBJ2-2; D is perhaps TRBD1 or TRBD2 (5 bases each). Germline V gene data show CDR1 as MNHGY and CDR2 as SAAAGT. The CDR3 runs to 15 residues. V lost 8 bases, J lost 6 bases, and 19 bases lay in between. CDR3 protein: CASRRDEGYPGELFF. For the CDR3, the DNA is TGTGCCAGCCGCAGGGATGAGGGGTACCCCGGGGAGCTGTTTTTT.

The chain's CDR3 is CASSISGSTSYEQYF. For the CDR3, the DNA is TGCGCCAGCAGCATTAGCGGGAGTACGTCGTACGAGCAGTACTTC. The chain is built from TRBV5-1 and TRBJ2-7; 9 bases align to TRBD2. Germline V gene data show CDR1 as SGHRS and CDR2 as YFSETQ. The trim removed 4 bases at V and 4 bases at J, leaving 9 bases unmatched. The CDR3 is made up of 15 amino acids.

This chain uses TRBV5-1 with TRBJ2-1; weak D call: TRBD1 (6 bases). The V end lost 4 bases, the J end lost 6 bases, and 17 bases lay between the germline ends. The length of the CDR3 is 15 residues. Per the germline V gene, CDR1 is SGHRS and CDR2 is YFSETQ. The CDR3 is CASSLTGSFINEQFF. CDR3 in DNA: TGCGCCAGCAGCCTCACAGGGAGTTTCATCAATGAGCAGTTCTTC.

The CDR3 DNA follows: TGCGCCACCAAGAGGGGGACTGGGGGGACCGAGCAGTACTTC. This encodes CATKRGTGGTEQYF. The chain links TRBV5-1 to TRBJ2-7; D may be TRBD1 or TRBD2 (6 bases each). Looked up from germline, CDR1 is SGHRS and CDR2 is YFSETQ. CDR3 length: 14 residues. The ends were cut back, 9 bases at V and 6 bases at J, with 22 bases in the middle.

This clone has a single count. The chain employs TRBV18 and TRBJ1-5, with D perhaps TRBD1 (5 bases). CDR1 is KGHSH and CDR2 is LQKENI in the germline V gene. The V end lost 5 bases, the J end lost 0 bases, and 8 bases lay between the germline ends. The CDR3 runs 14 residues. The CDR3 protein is CASSEGYSNQPQHF. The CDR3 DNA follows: TGTGCCAGCTCAGAGGGGTATAGCAATCAGCCCCAGCATTTT.

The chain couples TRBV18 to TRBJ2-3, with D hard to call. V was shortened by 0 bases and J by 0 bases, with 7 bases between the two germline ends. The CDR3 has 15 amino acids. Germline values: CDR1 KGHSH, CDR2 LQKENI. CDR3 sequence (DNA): TGTGCCAGCTCACCACCGTTCCTAAGCACAGATACGCAGTATTTT. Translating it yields CASSPPFLSTDTQYF.

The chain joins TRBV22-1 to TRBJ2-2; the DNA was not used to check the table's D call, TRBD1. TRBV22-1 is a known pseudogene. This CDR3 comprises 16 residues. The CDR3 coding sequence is TGTGCCAGCAGTCGAATTCAGGGGGCGCCGGTCGGGGAGCTGTTTTTT. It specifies CASSRIQGAPVGELFF.

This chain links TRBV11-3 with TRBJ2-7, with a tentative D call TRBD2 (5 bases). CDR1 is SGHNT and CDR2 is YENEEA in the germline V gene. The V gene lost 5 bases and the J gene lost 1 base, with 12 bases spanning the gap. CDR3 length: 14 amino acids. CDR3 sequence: CASSRSDFSYEQYF. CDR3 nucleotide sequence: TGTGCCAGCAGCAGGTCGGACTTTTCCTACGAGCAGTACTTC.

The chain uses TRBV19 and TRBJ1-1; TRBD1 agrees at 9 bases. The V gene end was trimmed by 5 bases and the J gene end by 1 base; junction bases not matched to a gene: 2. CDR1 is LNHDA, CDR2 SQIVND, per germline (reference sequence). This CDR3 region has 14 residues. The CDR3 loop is CASSHRGPNTEAFF. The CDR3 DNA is TGTGCCAGTAGTCACAGGGGGCCGAACACTGAAGCTTTCTTT.

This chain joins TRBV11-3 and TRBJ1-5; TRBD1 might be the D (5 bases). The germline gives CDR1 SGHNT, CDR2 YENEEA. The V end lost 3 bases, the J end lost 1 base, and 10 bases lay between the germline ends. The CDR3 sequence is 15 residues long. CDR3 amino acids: CASSLLGRSNQPQHF. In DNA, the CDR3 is TGTGCCAGCAGCTTGTTGGGGCGGAGCAATCAGCCCCAGCATTTT.

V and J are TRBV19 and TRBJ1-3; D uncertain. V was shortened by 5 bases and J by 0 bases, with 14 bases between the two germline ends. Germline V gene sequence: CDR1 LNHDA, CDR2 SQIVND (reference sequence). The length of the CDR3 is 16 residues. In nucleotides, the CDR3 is TGTGCCAGTAGTCCTTACTCAGGTCTCTCTGGAAACACCATATATTTT. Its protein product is CASSPYSGLSGNTIYF.

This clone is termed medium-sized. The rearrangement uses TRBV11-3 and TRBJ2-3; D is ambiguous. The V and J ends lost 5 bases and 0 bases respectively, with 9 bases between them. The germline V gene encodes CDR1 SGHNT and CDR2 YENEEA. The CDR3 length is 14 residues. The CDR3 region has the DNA TGTGCCAGCAGCGAAGGGTCTAGCACAGATACGCAGTATTTT. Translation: CASSEGSSTDTQYF. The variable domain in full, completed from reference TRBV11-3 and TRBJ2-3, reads EAGVVQSPRYKIIEKKQPVAFWCNPISGHNTLYWYLQNLGQGPELLIRYENEEAVDDSQLPKDRFSAERLKGVDSTLKIQPAELGDSAVYLCASSEGSSTDTQYFGPGTRLTVL.